Reported below is one T cell receptor beta chain. What it recognizes is unknown. Each TRB cDNA library was prepared by 5' RACE (with UMI labels). TCRdb re-analyzed the 5' RACE reads; it lists each CDR3 protein once, without DNA. The sample spans about 40,000 distinct CDR3 sequences; the ten largest clones claim about 10%. These data are taken from a study of CXCR3-negative and CXCR3-positive naive CD8 T cells. General study findings and limits: Naive CXCR3-positive and CXCR3-negative cells shared TRBV-TRBJ usage; memory cells diverged. High diversity, comparable across both naive subsets, contrasted with much lower diversity in memory CD8+ cells.

The receptor's source is a human donor in good health. Some clones in this sample may be carry-over from other donors' samples. The specimen was memory CD8+ T cells from blood.

The CDR3 sequence is CASSLAGAENTEAFF. This sequence joins TRBV5-1 and TRBJ1-1; TCRdb calls TRBD1, which cannot be checked without DNA. Germline loops: CDR1 SGHRS, CDR2 YFSETQ. CDR3 length equals 15 residues.